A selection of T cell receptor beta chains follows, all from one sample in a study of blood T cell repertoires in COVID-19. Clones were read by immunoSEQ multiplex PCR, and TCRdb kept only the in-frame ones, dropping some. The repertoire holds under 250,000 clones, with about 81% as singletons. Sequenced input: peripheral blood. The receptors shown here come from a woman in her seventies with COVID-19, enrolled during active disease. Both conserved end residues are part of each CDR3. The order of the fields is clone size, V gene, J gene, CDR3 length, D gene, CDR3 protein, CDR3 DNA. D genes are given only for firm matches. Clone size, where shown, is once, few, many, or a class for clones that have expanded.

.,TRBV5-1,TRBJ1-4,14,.,CASSYLGLNEKLFF,TGCGCCAGCAGCTATCTGGGCCTGAATGAAAAACTGTTTTTT
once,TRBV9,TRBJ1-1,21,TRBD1,CASSVDGQGYTFLGVNTEAFF,TGTGCCAGCAGCGTAGATGGACAGGGGTACACCTTTCTGGGAGTGAACACTGAAGCTTTCTTT
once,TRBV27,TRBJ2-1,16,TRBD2,CASSSPRAGMNNEQFF,TGTGCCAGCAGTTCCCCTCGAGCGGGAATGAACAATGAGCAGTTCTTC
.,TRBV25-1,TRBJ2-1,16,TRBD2,CASSPRGLAGGDEQFF,TGTGCCAGCAGTCCAAGGGGACTAGCGGGGGGGGATGAGCAGTTCTTC
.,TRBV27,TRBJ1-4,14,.,CASSRGATNEKLFF,TGTGCCAGCAGTCGGGGGGCAACTAATGAAAAACTGTTTTTT
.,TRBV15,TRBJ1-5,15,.,CATSRGAGINQPQHF,TGTGCCACCAGCAGAGGGGCAGGGATCAATCAGCCCCAGCATTTT
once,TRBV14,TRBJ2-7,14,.,CASSQVVGASEQYF,TGTGCCAGCAGCCAAGTGGTGGGGGCGAGCGAGCAGTACTTC
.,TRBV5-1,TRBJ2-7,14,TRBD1,CASSYGQGQREQYF,TGCGCCAGCAGCTACGGACAGGGGCAGCGCGAGCAGTACTTC
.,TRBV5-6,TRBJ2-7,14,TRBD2,CASSRTSGIYEQYF,TGTGCCAGCAGCAGGACTAGCGGGATCTACGAGCAGTACTTC
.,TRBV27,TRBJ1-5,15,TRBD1,CASSLGQGGNQPQHF,TGTGCCAGCAGTTTAGGACAGGGTGGTAATCAGCCCCAGCATTTT
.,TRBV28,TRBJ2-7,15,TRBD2,CASRPTSGRGYEQYF,TGTGCCAGCAGACCAACTAGCGGGAGAGGCTACGAGCAGTACTTC
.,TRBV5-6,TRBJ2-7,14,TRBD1,CASNLGTGSYEQYF,TGTGCCAGCAACCTCGGGACAGGCTCCTACGAGCAGTACTTC
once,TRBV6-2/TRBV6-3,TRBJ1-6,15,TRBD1,CASSFPGTGTSPLHF,TGTGCCAGCAGTTTCCCCGGGACAGGGACCTCACCCCTCCACTTT
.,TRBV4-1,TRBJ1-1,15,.,CASSQEGRAWTEAFF,TGCGCCAGCAGCCAAGAAGGCAGGGCCTGGACTGAAGCTTTCTTT
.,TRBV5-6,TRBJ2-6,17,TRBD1,CASSLGTGGSGANVLTF,TGTGCCAGCAGCCTCGGGACAGGGGGCTCTGGGGCCAACGTCCTGACTTTC
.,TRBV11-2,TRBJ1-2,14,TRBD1,CASSLEGTVAGYTF,TGTGCCAGCAGCTTAGAAGGGACAGTTGCCGGCTACACCTTC
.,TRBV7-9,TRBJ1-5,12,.,CASSPNNQPQHF,TGTGCCAGCAGCCCTAACAATCAGCCCCAGCATTTT
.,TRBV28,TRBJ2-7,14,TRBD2,CASGDSGFSYEQYF,TGTGCCAGCGGAGATAGCGGGTTCTCCTACGAGCAGTACTTC
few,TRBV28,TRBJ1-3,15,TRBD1,CATGGDRSSGNTIYF,TGTGCCACCGGAGGGGACAGGTCCTCTGGAAACACCATATATTTT
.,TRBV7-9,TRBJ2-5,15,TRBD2,CASSLVIAGGETQYF,TGTGCCAGCAGCTTAGTAATAGCGGGAGGGGAGACCCAGTACTTC
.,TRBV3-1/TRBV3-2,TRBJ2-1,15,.,CASSPVSSSYNEQFF,TGTGCCAGCAGCCCCGTTAGTAGCTCCTACAATGAGCAGTTCTTC
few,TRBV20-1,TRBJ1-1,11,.,CSARGGTEAFF,TGCAGTGCCCGGGGAGGGACTGAAGCTTTCTTT